This TCR beta chain was captured by sequencing in a study of regulatory T cells in long-lasting Graves disease. Overall study context: Prior antithyroid drug treatment in newly diagnosed Graves' patients lasted under 3 months. Study-wide findings and caveats: Persistent disease preferred TRBV28, TRBJ1-2 and TRBJ2-5. Relative to new patients (roughly 970), persistent patients exhibited greater sharing of public clonotypes (around 2,700).

This clonotype was seen a few times. The antigen is unknown. The CDR3 sequence is 15 residues long. The V gene lost 0 bases and the J gene lost 5 bases, with 12 bases spanning the gap. CDR1 and CDR2 from the germline V gene are SGHDT and YYEEEE. The time point: newly diagnosed GD, antithyroid drugs for less than 3 months. With RNA extracted from PBMCs as input, the TCR library was made. CDR3-region Arm-PCR and iRepertoire HTBI primers produced the TCR beta libraries. TCRdb re-called the multiplex PCR reads through MiXCR, storing one row per CDR3 protein. The sample records 600,000 to 650,000 distinct CDR3 sequences, 16% being singletons. Another study also made use of these data, one on T cells in Graves' hyperthyroidism and ophthalmopathy. From that report: Using the HTBI primer set, a first-round RT-PCR was run on the TCR CDR3.

The source of this sequence is a woman aged 30 to 39 with Graves disease. V is TRBV5-6 and J is TRBJ1-5, with D tentatively TRBD1 (5 bases). Here the sequenced sample was peripheral blood mononuclear cells (PBMCs), taken at new diagnosis, from a patient treated with antithyroid drugs. CDR3 in DNA: TGTGCCAGCAGCTTGGTAGGGGTTGGGGATCAGCCCCAGCATTTT. Protein product: CASSLVGVGDQPQHF.